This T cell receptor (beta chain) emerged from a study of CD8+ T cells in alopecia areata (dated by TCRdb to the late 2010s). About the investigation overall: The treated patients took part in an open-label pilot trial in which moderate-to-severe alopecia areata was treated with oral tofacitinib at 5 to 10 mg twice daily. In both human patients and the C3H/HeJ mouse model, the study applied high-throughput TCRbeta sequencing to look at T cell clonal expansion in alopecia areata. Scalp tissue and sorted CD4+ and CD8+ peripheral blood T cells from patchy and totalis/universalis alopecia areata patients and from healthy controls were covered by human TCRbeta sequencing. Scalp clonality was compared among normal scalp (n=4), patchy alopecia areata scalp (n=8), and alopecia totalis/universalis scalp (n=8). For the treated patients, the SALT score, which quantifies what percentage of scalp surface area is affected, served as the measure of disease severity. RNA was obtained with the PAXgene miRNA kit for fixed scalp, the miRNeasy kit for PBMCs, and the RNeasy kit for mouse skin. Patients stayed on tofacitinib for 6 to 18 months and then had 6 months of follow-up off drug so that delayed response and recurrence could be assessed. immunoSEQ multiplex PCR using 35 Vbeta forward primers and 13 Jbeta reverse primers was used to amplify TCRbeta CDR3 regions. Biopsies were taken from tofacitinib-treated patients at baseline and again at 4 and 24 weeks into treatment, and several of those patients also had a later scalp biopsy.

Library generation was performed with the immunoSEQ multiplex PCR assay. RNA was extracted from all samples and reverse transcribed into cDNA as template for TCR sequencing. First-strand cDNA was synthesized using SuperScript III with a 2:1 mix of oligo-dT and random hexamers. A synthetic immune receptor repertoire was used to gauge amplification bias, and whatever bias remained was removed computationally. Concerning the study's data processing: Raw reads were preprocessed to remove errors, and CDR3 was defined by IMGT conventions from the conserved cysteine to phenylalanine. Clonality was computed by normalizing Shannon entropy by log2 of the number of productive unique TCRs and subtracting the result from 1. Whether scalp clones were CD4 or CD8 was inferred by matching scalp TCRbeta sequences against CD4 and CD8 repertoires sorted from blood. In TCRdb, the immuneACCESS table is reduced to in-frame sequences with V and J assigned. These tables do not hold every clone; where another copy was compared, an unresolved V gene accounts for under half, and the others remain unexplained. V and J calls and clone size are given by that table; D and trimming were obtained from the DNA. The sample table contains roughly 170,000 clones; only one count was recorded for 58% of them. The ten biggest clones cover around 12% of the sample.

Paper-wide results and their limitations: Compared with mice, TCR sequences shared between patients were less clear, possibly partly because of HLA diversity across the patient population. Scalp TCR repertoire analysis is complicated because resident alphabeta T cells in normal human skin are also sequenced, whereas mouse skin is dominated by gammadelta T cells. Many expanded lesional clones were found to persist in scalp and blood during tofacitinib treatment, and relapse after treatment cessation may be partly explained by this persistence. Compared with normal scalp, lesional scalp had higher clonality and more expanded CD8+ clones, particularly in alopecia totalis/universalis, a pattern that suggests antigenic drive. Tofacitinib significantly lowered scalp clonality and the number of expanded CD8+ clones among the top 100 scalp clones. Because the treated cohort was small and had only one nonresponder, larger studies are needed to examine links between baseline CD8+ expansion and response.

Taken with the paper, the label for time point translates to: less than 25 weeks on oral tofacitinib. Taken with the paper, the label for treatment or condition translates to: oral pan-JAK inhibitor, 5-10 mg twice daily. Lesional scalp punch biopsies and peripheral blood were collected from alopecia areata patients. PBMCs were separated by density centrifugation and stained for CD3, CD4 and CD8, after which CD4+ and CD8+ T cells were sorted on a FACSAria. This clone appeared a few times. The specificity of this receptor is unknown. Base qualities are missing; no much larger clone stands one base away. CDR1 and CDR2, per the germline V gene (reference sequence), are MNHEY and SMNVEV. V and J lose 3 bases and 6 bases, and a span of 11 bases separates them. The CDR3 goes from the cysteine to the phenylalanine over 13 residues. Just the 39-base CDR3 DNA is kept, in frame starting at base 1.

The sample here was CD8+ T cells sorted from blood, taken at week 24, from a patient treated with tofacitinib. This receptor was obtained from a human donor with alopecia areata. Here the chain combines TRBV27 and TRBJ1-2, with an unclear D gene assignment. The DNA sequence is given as TGTGCCAGCAGTTTGGTGTCTGGGGATGGCTACACCTTC. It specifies CASSLVSGDGYTF.